The entry below describes one T cell receptor (beta chain). This CDR3 region has 15 residues. Germline CDR1 is MNHEY and CDR2 is SMNVEV (reference sequence). Trimming pared 0 bases from V and 4 bases from J, leaving 11 bases between. These data originate in a study of blood T cell repertoires in COVID-19. In the study overall: In each case, the material was cDNA or gDNA derived from T cells, B-cell-depleted T cells, or PBMCs.

Profiled with immunoSEQ multiplex PCR; TCRdb holds only in-frame clones, not every one. The sample has approximately 67,000 clones, more than 75% seen once; the top ten hold around 5.3%. The sample consisted of peripheral blood. V gene TRBV27 combines with J gene TRBJ2-3, with D tentatively TRBD2 (6 bases). This TCR came from a middle-aged man with active COVID-19. The CDR3 loop is CASSLSRGGADTQYF. The DNA of the CDR3 is TGTGCCAGCAGTTTATCAAGAGGAGGGGCAGATACGCAGTATTTT.